The clone carrying this TCR beta chain was observed a handful of times. Its antigen is as yet unknown. This specimen comes from a study of cytomegalovirus exposure and HLA in healthy donors. This PCR relied on a set of 60 Vbeta primers and 13 Jbeta primers. Only in-frame clones appear in the TCRdb table, and some are missing; sequencing was by immunoSEQ multiplex PCR. The sample has about 85,000 clones, 75% to 85% seen once. Germline CDR1 reads SGHTA; CDR2 reads FQGTGA. The CDR3 loop spans 13 amino acids. V was pared by 4 bases and J by 5 bases, with 2 bases of the junction left unmatched. Study outcomes and limitations: Later work associated roughly 15,000 TCR beta sequences with HLA alleles at 0.05 false discovery rate.

The chain is built from TRBV7-3 and TRBJ2-1, with TRBD2 matching 7 bases. The sample taken for sequencing was PBMCs. This TCR was sampled from a man in his forties or fifties in good health and CMV-seropositive. CDR3 DNA: TGTGCCAGCAGCTGGGGGAGGGACAATGAGCAGTTCTTC. Translation: CASSWGRDNEQFF. The full variable domain, with the rest looked up from reference TRBV7-3 and TRBJ2-1, is GAGVSQTPSNKVTEKGKYVELRCDPISGHTALYWYRQSLGQGPEFLIYFQGTGAADDSGLPNDRFFAVRPEGSVSTLKIQRTERGDSAVYLCASSWGRDNEQFFGPGTRLTVL.